This T cell receptor (beta chain) was retrieved from a study of T cell repertoires in cytomegalovirus infection. Regarding the study as a whole: Cumulative public TCR beta family frequency identified carriers of CMV plus the relevant HLA.

TCRdb reprocessed the reads with MiXCR, giving one entry per CDR3 protein. The table has about 360,000 distinct CDR3 sequences, 34% seen once. V was pared by 7 bases and J by 13 bases, with 10 bases of the junction left unmatched. CDR3 length: 15 amino acids. This clonotype occurred many times. Its specificity is unknown. The TCR originated in a human donor in good health (CMV status not recorded). Some clones in this sample may be carry-over from other donors' samples. The gene calls are TRBV12-3 or TRBV12-4 and TRBJ2-1; 16 bases are a match to TRBD2. Sample: cultured PBMCs, taken from culture after CMV antigen stimulation. The CDR3 sequence is CASTSGTSGGGPQFF. CDR3 bases: TGTGCCAGCACCTCCGGGACTAGCGGGGGGGGGCCTCAGTTCTTC.